Each of the 25 T cell receptor beta chains below was sequenced from the same sample in a study of blood T cell repertoires in COVID-19. Assay used: immunoSEQ multiplex PCR; TCRdb lists only in-frame clones, some missing. Found here are fewer than 250,000 clones, under 90% of them singletons; the top ten hold 3.6%. Sequencing used PBMCs or T cells enriched from blood (not recorded which). The receptors originated from a woman aged 40 to 50 who had been exposed to COVID-19.

The rearrangement joins TRBV19 to TRBJ1-4; D unresolved. The CDR3 is made up of 13 amino acids. The V gene lost 1 base and the J gene lost 7 bases, with 7 bases spanning the gap. From germline, CDR1 is LNHDA and CDR2 SQIVND (reference sequence). DNA of the CDR3: TGTGCCAGTAGTATAGCTTCCGGTGAAAAACTGTTTTTT. It is translated as CASSIASGEKLFF.

To note about this clone: This sample also contains other DNA sequences that code for the same CDR3. This sequence joins TRBV19 and TRBJ1-1, with D uncertain. V lost 6 bases and J 0 bases, leaving 8 bases between the germline ends. This CDR3 is built from 13 residues. The germline CDR1 and CDR2 sequences are LNHDA and SQIVND (reference sequence). This CDR3 reads CASSPPVNTEAFF. CDR3 DNA: TGTGCCAGTAGCCCCCCCGTGAACACTGAAGCTTTCTTT.

The rearrangement uses TRBV18 and TRBJ1-1; D perhaps matches TRBD1 (6 bases). This CDR3 is built from 13 residues. V was pared by 10 bases and J by 4 bases, with 16 bases between. Germline-derived CDR1 and CDR2 are KGHSH and LQKENI. Here the CDR3 DNA reads TGTGCCACCCTCGGGACAATCGGCACTGAAGCTTTCTTT. It is translated as CATLGTIGTEAFF.

The chain combines TRBV9 with TRBJ2-3, with D perhaps matching TRBD2 (5 bases). The CDR3 is 19 amino acids. Per germline, CDR1 SGDLS and CDR2 YYNGEE. V gave up 3 bases and J gave up 0 bases, with 23 bases separating them. This CDR3 is CASSALVPTSLSSTDTQYF. The DNA of the CDR3 is TGTGCCAGCAGCGCCCTGGTCCCCACTAGTTTATCTAGCACAGATACGCAGTATTTT.

The chain couples TRBV11-1 to TRBJ2-3; 10 positions agree with TRBD1. Per the germline V gene, CDR1 is SGHAT and CDR2 is FQDESV (reference sequence). J lost 9 bases, V lost 5 bases, and 11 bases had no gene match. The CDR3 contains 15 residues. CDR3 sequence: CASSPGTGEGRTQYF. The CDR3 DNA follows: TGTGCCAGCAGCCCCGGGACAGGGGAGGGTCGGACGCAGTATTTT.

CDR3 in DNA: TGTGCCAGCAGCCCCGGGACAGGAAGCAATCAGCCCCAGCATTTT. Translated: CASSPGTGSNQPQHF. V and J are TRBV7-6 and TRBJ1-5, with TRBD1 identical over 8 bases. The V and J ends lost 5 bases and 1 base, in that order; junction bases with no gene match: 4. The germline V gene encodes CDR1 SGHVS and CDR2 FNYEAQ. The CDR3 is 15 residues long. The variable domain in full, with the rest retrieved from reference TRBV7-6 and TRBJ1-5, is GAGVSQSPRYKVTKRGQDVALRCDPISGHVSLYWYRQALGQGPEFLTYFNYEAQQDKSGLPNDRFSAERPEGSISTLTIQRTEQRDSAMYRCASSPGTGSNQPQHFGDGTRLSIL.

The chain combines TRBV7-9 with TRBJ1-5; no clear D. Between the trimmed V and J ends, which lost 2 bases and 3 bases, there was a span of 8 bases. Germline lookup yields CDR1 SEHNR and CDR2 FQNEAQ (reference sequence). This CDR3 contains 14 residues. The CDR3 DNA reads as TGTGCCAGCAGCTTAATCACAGACAATCAGCCCCAGCATTTT. Translation: CASSLITDNQPQHF.

The V gene is TRBV6-5, the J gene TRBJ1-2; tentatively, D is TRBD1 (5 bases). The germline V gene has CDR1 MNHEY and CDR2 SVGAGI. Trimming removed 0 bases at V and 5 bases at J, with 10 bases between. CDR3 length: 14 residues. In DNA, the CDR3 is TGTGCCAGCAGTTACTCGAACCAGGGATATGGCTACACCTTC. Translation gives CASSYSNQGYGYTF.

This clone was seen ten or more times. In the same sample, other DNA sequences code for this CDR3. The chain couples TRBV9 to TRBJ2-3; D might be TRBD2 (5 bases). The CDR3 is 13 amino acids. Deletions cut 6 bases from V and 3 bases from J, with 11 bases between. From germline, CDR1 is SGDLS and CDR2 YYNGEE. CDR3 sequence: CASTPGGTDTQYF. DNA for the CDR3: TGTGCCAGCACCCCCGGCGGGACAGATACGCAGTATTTT.

In its sample, this clone ranks as medium-sized. The chain has TRBV9 and TRBJ2-7; D is possibly TRBD1 (6 bases). CDR1 and CDR2 (germline): SGDLS, YYNGEE. This CDR3 is built from 15 residues. Trimming pared 3 bases from V and 6 bases from J, leaving 19 bases between. The CDR3 sequence is CASSGGGPGYVEQYF. CDR3 nucleotide sequence: TGTGCCAGCAGCGGAGGGGGACCAGGGTATGTCGAGCAGTACTTC.

This chain joins TRBV19 and TRBJ1-2; 8 nucleotides line up with TRBD1. The V and J ends lost 0 bases and 7 bases, in that order; junction bases with no gene match: 10. CDR1 is LNHDA, CDR2 SQIVND, per germline (reference sequence). The CDR3 is made up of 16 amino acids. The CDR3 bases are TGTGCCAGTAGTATAGAAGCGGCGGGACAGGATAGTGGCTACACCTTC. This codes for CASSIEAAGQDSGYTF.

This sequence joins TRBV6-5 and TRBJ1-6; D unresolved. The V and J ends lost 6 bases and 7 bases respectively, with 16 bases between them. This CDR3 has 15 residues. CDR1 and CDR2 (germline): MNHEY, SVGAGI. The CDR3 sequence is CASRRKPILNSPLHF. CDR3 nucleotides: TGTGCCAGCAGGAGAAAGCCGATTCTAAATTCACCCCTCCACTTT.

CDR3 nucleotides: TGTGCCAGCAGTGAAACGGGGGGGCCGGGAGATACGCAGTATTTT. This gives the protein CASSETGGPGDTQYF. The chain combines TRBV2 with TRBJ2-3; TRBD2 aligns across 8 bases. V lost 2 bases and J lost 5; bases outside the gene matches: 6. Germline loops: CDR1 SNHLY, CDR2 FYNNEI. The CDR3 is made up of 15 amino acids.

This chain joins TRBV19 and TRBJ2-7; 7 bases map to TRBD2. Unmatched junction bases numbered 4, after V lost 1 base and J lost 4 bases. The germline gives CDR1 LNHDA, CDR2 SQIVND (reference sequence). The CDR3 runs 14 residues. The CDR3 DNA is TGTGCCAGTAGTATAGCCGGGGGGTCATACGAGCAGTACTTC. Protein sequence: CASSIAGGSYEQYF.

The J gene is TRBJ1-3, the V gene TRBV5-6; TRBD1 matches 12 bases. Trimming cost V 8 bases and J 3 bases; bases outside gene matches: 15. Germline V lookup: CDR1 SGHDT, CDR2 YYEEEE. CDR3 length equals 18 residues. The CDR3 coding sequence is TGTGCCAGTCGGGGGCATGGGACAGGGGGCTCCGATGGAAACACCATATATTTT. Translating it yields CASRGHGTGGSDGNTIYF.

This clone was observed a few times. The chain employs TRBV7-9 and TRBJ2-7; D perhaps matches TRBD2 (5 bases). Trimming cost V 4 bases and J 4 bases, with 11 bases left between them. The CDR3 extends over 13 amino acids. Germline V gene data show CDR1 as SEHNR and CDR2 as FQNEAQ (reference sequence). CDR3 protein: CASSSPSRYEQYF. The CDR3 DNA is TGTGCCAGCAGCTCCCCTAGCAGGTACGAGCAGTACTTC.

The chain joins TRBV27 to TRBJ1-2; perhaps TRBD1 as D (6 bases). This CDR3 is built from 14 residues. The V gene's germline CDR1 is MNHEY and CDR2 SMNVEV (reference sequence). Trimming pared 6 bases from V and 2 bases from J, leaving 13 bases between. This chain's CDR3 is CASSYRESNYGYTF. The CDR3 nucleotides are TGTGCCAGCAGCTACAGGGAATCCAACTATGGCTACACCTTC.

This chain connects TRBV7-8 to TRBJ1-4; unclear D gene. The V end was cut by 1 base, the J end by 0 bases, with 15 bases between. The CDR3 is made up of 18 amino acids. Germline assignment: CDR1 SGHVS and CDR2 FQNEAQ. The CDR3: CASSLEDTFFATNEKLFF. The CDR3 DNA sequence: TGTGCCAGCAGCTTAGAAGACACGTTCTTTGCAACTAATGAAAAACTGTTTTTT.

The chain has TRBV4-3 and TRBJ2-2; 11 nucleotides line up with TRBD1. V lost 1 base and J lost 6; bases outside the gene matches: 10. Germline values: CDR1 LGHNA, CDR2 YSLEER. There are 18 residues in the CDR3. CDR3 DNA sequence: TGCGCCAGCAGCCAAGCTCGGACAGGGGGCTCCATGTCCGGGGAGCTGTTTTTT. This encodes CASSQARTGGSMSGELFF.

The chain recombines TRBV11-3 with TRBJ1-3; D unclear. Trimming cost V 3 bases and J 0 bases, with 9 bases left between them. The CDR3 covers 15 residues. The germline V gene encodes CDR1 SGHNT and CDR2 YENEEA. The CDR3 region has the DNA TGTGCCAGCAGCTTGCGGGGAGACTCTGGAAACACCATATATTTT. Protein: CASSLRGDSGNTIYF.

This chain links TRBV19 with TRBJ1-2; 7 bases line up with TRBD1. The ends lost 3 bases at V and 7 bases at J; junction bases unmatched: 11. The CDR3 runs 15 residues. Looked up from germline, CDR1 is LNHDA and CDR2 is SQIVND (reference sequence). Written as DNA, the CDR3 is TGTGCCAGTAGTATGGGAGGCCAGGGGGTTGCTGGCTACACCTTC. This gives the protein CASSMGGQGVAGYTF.

This clone is classed as medium-sized (0.01 to 0.1%). The chain combines TRBV19 with TRBJ1-2, with 9 bases that match TRBD1. The V gene end was trimmed by 6 bases and the J gene end by 4 bases; junction bases not matched to a gene: 6. CDR1 is LNHDA, CDR2 SQIVND, per germline (reference sequence). This CDR3 region has 14 residues. The CDR3: CASRAGTGLYGYTF. CDR3 coding DNA: TGTGCCAGTAGGGCCGGGACAGGGCTCTATGGCTACACCTTC.

This chain uses TRBV10-3 with TRBJ2-1, with D possibly matching TRBD1 (6 bases). The length of the CDR3 is 18 residues. V was trimmed by 0 bases and J by 4 bases, leaving 19 bases between them. Germline V lookup: CDR1 ENHRY, CDR2 SYGVKD. The CDR3 spells CAISESAPQGWGYNEQFF. CDR3 bases: TGTGCCATCAGTGAGTCGGCCCCACAGGGCTGGGGTTACAATGAGCAGTTCTTC.

The rearrangement joins TRBV7-3 to TRBJ1-2, with D possibly matching TRBD1 (6 bases). The CDR3 extends over 15 amino acids. V lost 5 bases to trimming and J lost 4 bases, with 17 bases between them. Germline-derived CDR1 and CDR2 are SGHTA and FQGTGA. The CDR3 reads CASSRGGADTYGYTF. For the CDR3, the DNA is TGTGCCAGCAGCCGCGGGGGCGCAGATACCTATGGCTACACCTTC.

The chain uses TRBV30 and TRBJ1-2; D unclear. The CDR3 length is 12 residues. Germline V gives CDR1 GTSNPN, CDR2 SVGIG (reference sequence). V lost 0 bases to trimming and J lost 4 bases, with 6 bases between them. The chain's CDR3 is CAWSVSVYGYTF. The CDR3 coding sequence is TGTGCCTGGAGTGTTTCCGTCTATGGCTACACCTTC.